Given below is one T cell receptor beta chain in context. The trim removed 4 bases at V and 2 bases at J, leaving 8 bases unmatched. Germline V lookup: CDR1 SGHAT, CDR2 FQNNGV. The CDR3 has 16 residues. This record comes from a study of shared clonotypes between healthy human individuals. Assay runs were performed at deep level. Assay: immunoSEQ multiplex PCR; the TCRdb copy retains only in-frame clones and omits some. The table records a few hundred thousand clones, almost 97% of them present only once. Naive CD4+ cells were CD45RA-selected; the remaining cells were memory. This TCR was sampled from a woman aged 25-40 years in good health. The chain uses TRBV11-2 and TRBJ2-3; 8 bases align to TRBD2. The sequenced material came from naive CD4+ T cells sorted from blood. The subset here: CD45RA+ positively selected. The CDR3 reads CASSSTGGAPTDTQYF. CDR3 DNA: TGTGCCAGCAGCTCTACCGGGGGGGCCCCCACAGATACGCAGTATTTT.